This T cell receptor beta chain was captured by sequencing in a study of shared clonotypes between healthy human individuals. Terminally differentiated effector memory CD45RA+ cells were excluded by CCR7 positive selection of CD45RO-negative cells. All participating donors were Caucasian adults from Nashville, Tennessee. Germline CDR1 reads MGHDK; CDR2 reads SYGVNS. V lost 5 bases and J 0 bases, leaving 11 bases between the germline ends. This CDR3 contains 14 residues. In the source study's methods: Filtering of immunoSEQ junctional sequences could not match full-length read filtering. TCRdb's table, derived via immunoSEQ multiplex PCR, lists solely in-frame clones and lacks some. D and trimming come from the DNA, and the V and J calls and clone size come from that table. The table has roughly 810,000 clones, approximately 96% seen once; the top ten hold about 0.25%.

What was sequenced was naive CD8+ T cells sorted from blood. The V call is TRBV25-1, the J call TRBJ2-7; D may correspond to TRBD1 or TRBD2 (5 bases each). The receptor comes from a man aged 25-45 years in good health. In DNA form, the CDR3 reads TGTGCCAGCAGTCCCGGGACCTTCTCCTACGAGCAGTACTTC. Translated: CASSPGTFSYEQYF.